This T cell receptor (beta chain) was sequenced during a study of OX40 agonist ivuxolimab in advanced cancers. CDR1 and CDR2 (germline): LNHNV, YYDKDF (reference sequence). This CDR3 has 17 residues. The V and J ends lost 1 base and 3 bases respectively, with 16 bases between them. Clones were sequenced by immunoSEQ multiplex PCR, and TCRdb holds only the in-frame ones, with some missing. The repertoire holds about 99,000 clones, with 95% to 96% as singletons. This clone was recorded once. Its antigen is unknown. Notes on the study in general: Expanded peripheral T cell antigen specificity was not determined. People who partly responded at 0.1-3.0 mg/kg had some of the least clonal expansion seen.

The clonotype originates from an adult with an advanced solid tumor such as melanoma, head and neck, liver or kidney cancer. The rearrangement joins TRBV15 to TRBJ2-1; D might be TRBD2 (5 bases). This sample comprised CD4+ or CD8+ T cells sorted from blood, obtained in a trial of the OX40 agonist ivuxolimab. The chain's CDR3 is CATSRAFLETNYNEQFF. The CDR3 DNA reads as TGTGCCACCAGCAGAGCATTCCTCGAGACTAACTACAATGAGCAGTTCTTC. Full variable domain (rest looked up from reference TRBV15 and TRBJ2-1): DAMVIQNPRYQVTQFGKPVTLSCSQTLNHNVMYWYQQKSSQAPKLLFHYYDKDFNNEADTPDNFQSRRPNTSFCFLDIRSPGLGDTAMYLCATSRAFLETNYNEQFFGPGTRLTVL.